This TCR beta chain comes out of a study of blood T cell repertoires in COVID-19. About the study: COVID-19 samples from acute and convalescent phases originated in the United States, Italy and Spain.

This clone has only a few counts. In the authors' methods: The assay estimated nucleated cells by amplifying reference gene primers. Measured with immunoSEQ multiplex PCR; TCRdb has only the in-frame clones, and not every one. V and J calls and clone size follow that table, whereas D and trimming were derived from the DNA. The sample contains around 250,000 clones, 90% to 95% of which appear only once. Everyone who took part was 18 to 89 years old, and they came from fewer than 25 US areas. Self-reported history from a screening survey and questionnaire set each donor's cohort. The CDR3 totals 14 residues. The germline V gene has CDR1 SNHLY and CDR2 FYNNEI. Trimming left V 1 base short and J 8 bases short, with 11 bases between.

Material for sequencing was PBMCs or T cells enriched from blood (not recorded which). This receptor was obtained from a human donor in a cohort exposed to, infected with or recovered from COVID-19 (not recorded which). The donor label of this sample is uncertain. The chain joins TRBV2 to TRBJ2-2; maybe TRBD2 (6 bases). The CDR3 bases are TGTGCCAGCAGTGAAGACAGGAGGGCTGGGGAGCTGTTTTTT. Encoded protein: CASSEDRRAGELFF.